This T cell receptor (beta chain) originates from a study of cytomegalovirus exposure and HLA in healthy donors. The PCR was carried out with 60 Vbeta primers and 13 Jbeta primers. Sequencing used immunoSEQ multiplex PCR; TCRdb keeps in-frame clones, though not all of them. The table shows 150,000 or so clones, with 65% to 85% occurring only once. CDR3 length: 12 amino acids. The V gene lost 6 bases and the J gene lost 8 bases, with 13 bases spanning the gap. Per germline, CDR1 ENHRY and CDR2 SYGVKD. The sample consisted of PBMCs. The rearrangement links TRBV10-3 to TRBJ1-2; possibly TRBD1 for D (6 bases). This TCR was recovered from a woman between 18 and 30 years old in good health and CMV-seronegative. The CDR3 DNA follows: TGTGCCATCAGGGGAGGGGGGGTCGGCTACACCTTC. It yields the protein CAIRGGGVGYTF.